The rows below give T cell receptor beta chains drawn from one sample of a study of T-cell reconstitution after alpha-beta-depleted transplantation in children. Via MiXCR, TCRdb re-called the PCR reads, giving one row per CDR3 protein. The profile shows approximately 240,000 distinct CDR3 sequences, under 9.5% of them singletons. Specimen: PBMCs from the stem cell graft donor, collected from the stem cell graft. The receptors derive from a human donor who donated a stem cell graft to a child with acute lymphoblastic leukemia. CDR3s include the opening cysteine and the closing phenylalanine or tryptophan. The order of the fields is V gene, CDR3 protein.

v_call: TRBV5-1; cdr3_aa: CASSNGQDFTTEAFF
v_call: TRBV12-3/TRBV12-4; cdr3_aa: CASSFGQRTTNEKLFF
v_call: TRBV3-1; cdr3_aa: CASSRATARQAPGNTIYF
v_call: TRBV12-3/TRBV12-4; cdr3_aa: CASSPGVSRIIYNEQFF
v_call: TRBV5-1; cdr3_aa: CASSLAADLNTEAFF
v_call: TRBV11-2; cdr3_aa: CASSSGGTNYGYTF
v_call: TRBV20-1; cdr3_aa: CSARMGLGGDEKLFF
v_call: TRBV12-3/TRBV12-4; cdr3_aa: CASSPRERVDNEQFF
v_call: TRBV3-1; cdr3_aa: CASSPLDRGNSPLHF
v_call: TRBV12-3/TRBV12-4; cdr3_aa: CASSLNPGVQPQHF
v_call: TRBV7-2; cdr3_aa: CASSPGTQNTEAFF
v_call: TRBV2; cdr3_aa: CASRGGLSNQPQHF
v_call: TRBV20-1; cdr3_aa: CSARGTDYSNQPQHF
v_call: TRBV5-1; cdr3_aa: CASSPQSTGIANSPLHF
v_call: TRBV5-1; cdr3_aa: CASSWTGGTYNEQFF
v_call: TRBV10-1; cdr3_aa: CASRTGTVTGELFF
v_call: TRBV7-9; cdr3_aa: CASSLPGGETQYF
v_call: TRBV6-1; cdr3_aa: CASSAGRAGGTYGYTF
v_call: TRBV10-3; cdr3_aa: CAIGPGVGANTEAFF
v_call: TRBV21-1; cdr3_aa: CASSKRGGGADQPQHF
v_call: TRBV5-1; cdr3_aa: CASSLQDSNNSPLHF
v_call: TRBV6-1; cdr3_aa: CASRRPEATDTQYF
v_call: TRBV12-3/TRBV12-4; cdr3_aa: CASSFSGNYGYTF
v_call: TRBV4-2; cdr3_aa: CASSQDIAASSYEQYF
v_call: TRBV11-1; cdr3_aa: CASSFRTGGAVVDTEAFF
v_call: TRBV5-1; cdr3_aa: CASSEGQGALNTEAFF
v_call: TRBV4-3; cdr3_aa: CASSQEGLVTGELFF
v_call: TRBV27; cdr3_aa: CASPQDPPYGYTF
v_call: TRBV18; cdr3_aa: CASSPDRPPGELFF
v_call: TRBV3-1; cdr3_aa: CASSQGNRGANTEAFF
v_call: TRBV6-5; cdr3_aa: CASSTGQGANVLTF
v_call: TRBV5-1; cdr3_aa: CASSSGPEASNEQFF
v_call: TRBV12-3/TRBV12-4; cdr3_aa: CASRRDRGNQPQHF
v_call: TRBV5-6; cdr3_aa: CASSYRDAYPYTQYF
v_call: TRBV10-3; cdr3_aa: CAIRKVQESGEQYF
v_call: TRBV5-5; cdr3_aa: CASSLAGVSSYNEQFF
v_call: TRBV20-1; cdr3_aa: CSATGGFGEKLFF
v_call: TRBV6-1; cdr3_aa: CASSEYGGTQETQYF
v_call: TRBV3-1; cdr3_aa: CASRRTRGLNTEAFF
v_call: TRBV27; cdr3_aa: CASSLRASRNEQFF
v_call: TRBV5-1; cdr3_aa: CASSLAARAGELFF
v_call: TRBV11-2; cdr3_aa: CASSPGTSQYF
v_call: TRBV7-2; cdr3_aa: CASSFVGDEQFF
v_call: TRBV5-1; cdr3_aa: CASSWNPGHDTGELFF
v_call: TRBV2; cdr3_aa: CASSGGNPPYEQYF
v_call: TRBV3-1; cdr3_aa: CASSQDFGHSSYEQYF
v_call: TRBV6-5; cdr3_aa: CASSYSDKRGYTF